This is a list of T cell receptor beta chains from one sample in a study of beta chain features in type 1 diabetes. Here immunoSEQ multiplex PCR was the method, and the copy in TCRdb shows in-frame clones only, minus some. The sample has some 360,000 clones, around a tenth seen once. The sequencing sample was made of central memory CD4+ T cells from blood. The receptor source for this set is a man aged 25-45 years with type 1 diabetes. Both conserved end residues are part of each CDR3. A D gene is named only where the DNA matches it firmly. The listing skips clone size in some rows; elsewhere it reads once, few, many or a size class.

cdr3_length: 16; clone_size: NA; j_call: TRBJ1-2; v_call: TRBV4-3; d_call: TRBD1; cdr3_aa: CASSQDLQGWISGYTF; cdr3_nt: TGCGCCAGCAGCCAAGACTTACAGGGGTGGATTTCGGGCTACACCTTC
cdr3_length: 15; clone_size: NA; j_call: TRBJ2-3; v_call: TRBV6-5; d_call: NA; cdr3_aa: CASSQGAGSTDTQYF; cdr3_nt: TGTGCCAGCAGCCAGGGTGCGGGGAGCACAGATACGCAGTATTTT
cdr3_length: 17; clone_size: NA; j_call: TRBJ2-7; v_call: TRBV7-8; d_call: NA; cdr3_aa: CASSSPSSRGRPTQQYF; cdr3_nt: TGTGCCAGCAGCTCCCCGTCGTCGCGGGGGCGCCCTACGCAGCAGTACTTC
cdr3_length: 15; clone_size: NA; j_call: TRBJ1-4; v_call: TRBV5-1; d_call: NA; cdr3_aa: CASSSSDSRNEKLFF; cdr3_nt: TGCGCCAGCAGCTCCTCGGACAGCCGAAATGAAAAACTGTTTTTT
cdr3_length: 15; clone_size: few; j_call: TRBJ2-2; v_call: TRBV6-5; d_call: NA; cdr3_aa: CASSYRGQNTGELFF; cdr3_nt: TGTGCCAGCAGTTACAGAGGACAGAACACCGGGGAGCTGTTTTTT
cdr3_length: 15; clone_size: few; j_call: TRBJ1-2; v_call: TRBV27; d_call: NA; cdr3_aa: CASRPRLLGVYGYTF; cdr3_nt: TGTGCCAGCAGACCCAGGCTATTAGGAGTCTATGGCTACACCTTC
cdr3_length: 15; clone_size: few; j_call: TRBJ2-7; v_call: TRBV4-3; d_call: NA; cdr3_aa: CASSQDWIGSYEQYF; cdr3_nt: TGCGCCAGCAGCCAAGATTGGATTGGATCCTACGAGCAGTACTTC
cdr3_length: 15; clone_size: NA; j_call: TRBJ1-1; v_call: TRBV7-6; d_call: TRBD1; cdr3_aa: CASSAPRGRYTEAFF; cdr3_nt: TGTGCCAGCAGCGCTCCCAGGGGGCGATACACTGAAGCTTTCTTT
cdr3_length: 15; clone_size: few; j_call: TRBJ1-5; v_call: TRBV19; d_call: NA; cdr3_aa: CASSMKGQGNQPQHF; cdr3_nt: TGTGCCAGTAGTATGAAGGGGCAGGGCAATCAGCCCCAGCATTTT
cdr3_length: 13; clone_size: few; j_call: TRBJ1-5; v_call: TRBV27; d_call: NA; cdr3_aa: CASRREQNQPQHF; cdr3_nt: TGTGCCAGCAGAAGGGAGCAAAATCAGCCCCAGCATTTT
cdr3_length: 15; clone_size: NA; j_call: TRBJ2-7; v_call: TRBV7-9; d_call: NA; cdr3_aa: CASSLDGGLVYEQYF; cdr3_nt: TGTGCCAGCAGCTTAGATGGGGGGCTGGTCTACGAGCAGTACTTC
cdr3_length: 15; clone_size: few; j_call: TRBJ2-2; v_call: TRBV5-1; d_call: TRBD1; cdr3_aa: CASSRTGVRTGELFF; cdr3_nt: TGCGCCAGCAGCCGGACAGGGGTGCGAACCGGGGAGCTGTTTTTT
cdr3_length: 12; clone_size: NA; j_call: TRBJ2-2; v_call: TRBV5-4; d_call: NA; cdr3_aa: CASSVTGGELFF; cdr3_nt: TGTGCCAGCAGCGTGACCGGGGGGGAGCTGTTTTTT
cdr3_length: 18; clone_size: many; j_call: TRBJ1-3; v_call: TRBV18; d_call: NA; cdr3_aa: CASSPNPLGQFSGNTIYF; cdr3_nt: TGTGCCAGCTCACCAAATCCTCTGGGGCAGTTCTCTGGAAACACCATATATTTT
cdr3_length: 12; clone_size: many; j_call: TRBJ2-5; v_call: TRBV10-3; d_call: TRBD1; cdr3_aa: CAIRDRGETQYF; cdr3_nt: TGTGCCATTCGGGACAGGGGAGAGACCCAGTACTTC
cdr3_length: 15; clone_size: many; j_call: TRBJ2-5; v_call: TRBV14; d_call: NA; cdr3_aa: CASSLRRWYQETQYF; cdr3_nt: TGTGCCAGCAGTTTGCGGCGGTGGTACCAAGAGACCCAGTACTTC
cdr3_length: 15; clone_size: many; j_call: TRBJ2-1; v_call: TRBV5-6; d_call: TRBD1; cdr3_aa: CASSLEGQGANEQFF; cdr3_nt: TGTGCCAGCAGCTTGGAGGGACAGGGGGCGAATGAGCAGTTCTTC
cdr3_length: 15; clone_size: NA; j_call: TRBJ2-7; v_call: TRBV27; d_call: NA; cdr3_aa: CASSLWPSGLGEQYF; cdr3_nt: TGTGCCAGCAGTTTATGGCCCTCGGGGTTAGGCGAGCAGTACTTC
cdr3_length: 13; clone_size: few; j_call: TRBJ2-1; v_call: TRBV7-2; d_call: NA; cdr3_aa: CASSLEALGQQFF; cdr3_nt: TGTGCCAGCAGCCTAGAAGCCCTCGGGCAGCAGTTCTTC
cdr3_length: 16; clone_size: many; j_call: TRBJ2-1; v_call: TRBV5-1; d_call: TRBD2; cdr3_aa: CASSSGTSGIVDEQFF; cdr3_nt: TGCGCCAGCAGCTCGGGGACTAGCGGGATAGTGGATGAGCAGTTCTTC
cdr3_length: 16; clone_size: once; j_call: TRBJ2-6; v_call: TRBV30; d_call: NA; cdr3_aa: CAWLHWDGSGANVLTF; cdr3_nt: TGTGCCTGGCTCCATTGGGATGGCTCTGGGGCCAACGTCCTGACTTTC
cdr3_length: 14; clone_size: NA; j_call: TRBJ1-1; v_call: TRBV5-1; d_call: NA; cdr3_aa: CASSLDRVRTEAFF; cdr3_nt: TGCGCCAGCAGCTTGGACAGGGTTCGGACTGAAGCTTTCTTT
cdr3_length: 17; clone_size: NA; j_call: TRBJ2-2; v_call: TRBV7-2; d_call: NA; cdr3_aa: CASTDPGGAGSTGELFF; cdr3_nt: TGTGCCAGCACCGACCCCGGGGGCGCGGGGTCCACCGGGGAGCTGTTTTTT
cdr3_length: 14; clone_size: NA; j_call: TRBJ2-3; v_call: TRBV7-9; d_call: NA; cdr3_aa: CASSLAPIADTQYF; cdr3_nt: TGTGCCAGCAGCTTAGCTCCTATTGCAGATACGCAGTATTTT
cdr3_length: 15; clone_size: NA; j_call: TRBJ1-1; v_call: TRBV28; d_call: TRBD1; cdr3_aa: CASSLLGQGATEAFF; cdr3_nt: TGTGCCAGCAGTTTATTGGGACAGGGGGCCACTGAAGCTTTCTTT
cdr3_length: 11; clone_size: few; j_call: TRBJ2-4; v_call: TRBV4-3; d_call: TRBD1; cdr3_aa: CASGDREYQYF; cdr3_nt: TGCGCCAGCGGGGACAGGGAATATCAGTACTTC
cdr3_length: 15; clone_size: many; j_call: TRBJ1-5; v_call: TRBV28; d_call: TRBD1; cdr3_aa: CASSSPGTVNQPQHF; cdr3_nt: TGTGCCAGCAGTTCACCCGGGACAGTGAATCAGCCCCAGCATTTT
cdr3_length: 18; clone_size: few; j_call: TRBJ2-6; v_call: TRBV7-6; d_call: TRBD1; cdr3_aa: CASSLGRQGAGGANVLTF; cdr3_nt: TGTGCCAGCAGCTTAGGGCGGCAGGGGGCTGGTGGGGCCAACGTCCTGACTTTC
cdr3_length: 13; clone_size: NA; j_call: TRBJ2-7; v_call: TRBV25-1; d_call: NA; cdr3_aa: CASSERDSYEQYF; cdr3_nt: TGTGCCAGCAGTGAACGAGACTCCTACGAGCAGTACTTC
cdr3_length: 14; clone_size: few; j_call: TRBJ1-5; v_call: TRBV2; d_call: NA; cdr3_aa: CASSGPDVRQPQHF; cdr3_nt: TGTGCCAGCAGCGGACCTGATGTCAGGCAGCCCCAGCATTTT
cdr3_length: 12; clone_size: many; j_call: TRBJ1-1; v_call: TRBV28; d_call: NA; cdr3_aa: CASSLGRVEAFF; cdr3_nt: TGTGCCAGCAGTTTGGGACGGGTTGAAGCTTTCTTT
cdr3_length: 16; clone_size: few; j_call: TRBJ1-2; v_call: TRBV7-2; d_call: TRBD1; cdr3_aa: CASSSADRVGQYGYTF; cdr3_nt: TGTGCCAGCAGCTCAGCCGACAGGGTAGGGCAGTATGGCTACACCTTC
cdr3_length: 14; clone_size: few; j_call: TRBJ2-7; v_call: TRBV6-1; d_call: TRBD2; cdr3_aa: CASSGLAAFDEQYF; cdr3_nt: TGTGCCAGCAGTGGGCTAGCGGCCTTCGACGAGCAGTACTTC
cdr3_length: 14; clone_size: few; j_call: TRBJ2-3; v_call: TRBV19; d_call: TRBD1; cdr3_aa: CASSTGDRPDTQYF; cdr3_nt: TGTGCCAGTAGCACAGGGGATAGGCCAGATACGCAGTATTTT
cdr3_length: 16; clone_size: NA; j_call: TRBJ2-2; v_call: TRBV4-1; d_call: TRBD1; cdr3_aa: CASSAGQGGQSGGLFF; cdr3_nt: TGCGCCAGCAGCGCCGGACAGGGCGGACAGTCAGGTGGGCTGTTTTTT
cdr3_length: 14; clone_size: once; j_call: TRBJ1-2; v_call: TRBV28; d_call: TRBD1; cdr3_aa: CASSLGQGNYGYTF; cdr3_nt: TGTGCCAGCAGTTTGGGACAGGGAAACTATGGCTACACCTTC
cdr3_length: 17; clone_size: NA; j_call: TRBJ2-5; v_call: TRBV4-1; d_call: TRBD1; cdr3_aa: CASRLTPGGVTQETQYF; cdr3_nt: TGCGCCAGCAGGCTTACACCAGGGGGAGTAACCCAAGAGACCCAGTACTTC
cdr3_length: 13; clone_size: many; j_call: TRBJ1-2; v_call: TRBV28; d_call: NA; cdr3_aa: CASSLSAAYGYTF; cdr3_nt: TGTGCCAGCAGTTTATCGGCGGCCTATGGCTACACCTTC
cdr3_length: 14; clone_size: few; j_call: TRBJ2-1; v_call: TRBV7-8; d_call: NA; cdr3_aa: CASSSQGVVNEQFF; cdr3_nt: TGTGCCAGCAGCTCCCAGGGAGTTGTCAATGAGCAGTTCTTC
cdr3_length: 18; clone_size: few; j_call: TRBJ2-1; v_call: TRBV5-5; d_call: TRBD2; cdr3_aa: CASSLLAGGQWSYNEQFF; cdr3_nt: TGTGCCAGCAGCCTACTAGCGGGAGGGCAGTGGTCCTACAATGAGCAGTTCTTC
cdr3_length: 14; clone_size: NA; j_call: TRBJ1-5; v_call: TRBV7-2; d_call: NA; cdr3_aa: CASRPVNSNQPQHF; cdr3_nt: TGTGCCAGCAGACCCGTCAATAGCAATCAGCCCCAGCATTTT
cdr3_length: 13; clone_size: many; j_call: TRBJ2-7; v_call: TRBV5-4; d_call: TRBD1; cdr3_aa: CASSLVTGGWKDF; cdr3_nt: TGTGCCAGCAGCTTGGTTACAGGGGGCTGGAAAGACTTC
cdr3_length: 13; clone_size: NA; j_call: TRBJ1-5; v_call: TRBV5-6; d_call: NA; cdr3_aa: CASSLGVDQPQHF; cdr3_nt: TGTGCCAGCAGCTTGGGGGTAGATCAGCCCCAGCATTTT